This TCR beta chain was sequenced for a study of cytomegalovirus exposure and HLA in healthy donors. Study findings and constraints: Researchers left out some V segments, among them TRBV6-2 and TRBV6-3, as indistinguishable. Later work found that TCR association rates differed between HLA loci; DRB1 had the most and HLA-C the fewest.

CDR1 SEHNR and CDR2 FQNEAQ come from the germline V gene (reference sequence). The CDR3 has 15 amino acids. Trimming stripped 1 base from V and 4 bases from J, with 11 bases between. Researchers ran the PCR with 60 Vbeta and 13 Jbeta primers. Generated by immunoSEQ multiplex PCR, the TCRdb table keeps only in-frame clones and is missing some. This table has 100,000 to 150,000 clones, approximately 74% appearing once. With regard to this clone: Its target is not known.

The V gene is TRBV7-9, the J gene TRBJ2-4; tentatively, D is TRBD2 (6 bases). The specimen was PBMCs. This TCR came from a male donor in good health and CMV-seronegative. The CDR3 spells CASSLGRGGKNIQYF. The CDR3 nucleotides are TGTGCCAGCAGCTTAGGGCGGGGAGGTAAAAACATTCAGTACTTC.